A single sample is the source of the 5 T cell receptor beta chains below, sequenced in a study of blood T cell repertoires in COVID-19. Sequenced by immunoSEQ multiplex PCR; TCRdb stores in-frame clones only, minus some. The sample includes about 190,000 clones, more than 75% of them seen just once. The sequenced sample was PBMCs or T cells enriched from blood (not recorded which). All receptors derive from a woman between 45 and 65 years old with acute COVID-19.

This chain links TRBV7-8 with TRBJ2-7; a weak D match, TRBD2 (6 bases). The CDR3 has 15 residues. Germline V gene sequence: CDR1 SGHVS, CDR2 FQNEAQ. With 5 bases removed from V and 2 bases from J, the gap between germline ends came to 16 bases. The CDR3 protein is CASSIHGGATYEQYV. In DNA, the CDR3 is TGTGCCAGCAGCATCCATGGAGGGGCCACCTACGAGCAGTACGTC.

The V gene is TRBV28, the J gene TRBJ2-5; 8 nucleotides align to TRBD1. With 2 bases clipped from V and 4 bases from J, the junction kept 3 bases outside the gene matches. CDR3 length: 14 residues. Germline V gene lookup returns CDR1 MDHEN and CDR2 SYDVKM. CDR3 sequence reads: CASSLAGGVETQYF. CDR3 sequence (DNA): TGTGCCAGCAGTTTAGCAGGGGGCGTAGAGACCCAGTACTTC.

The chain uses TRBV7-9 and TRBJ1-2; D ambiguous. Germline CDR1 is SEHNR and CDR2 is FQNEAQ (reference sequence). V gave up 5 bases and J gave up 6 bases, with 19 bases separating them. The CDR3 runs to 15 residues. In DNA, the CDR3 is TGTGCCAGCAGCCCCAACCGGGCGCCGGGAGATGGCTACACCTTC. Encoded protein: CASSPNRAPGDGYTF.

The chain combines TRBV5-4 with TRBJ1-2, with TRBD1 as a possible D gene (6 bases). Germline V gene lookup returns CDR1 SGHNT and CDR2 YYREEE (reference sequence). This CDR3 has 15 residues. Trimming shortened V by 2 bases and J by 3 bases, and 14 bases separated the two germline ends. The CDR3 DNA sequence: TGTGCCAGCAGCTTAAGCGTGTCAGGGGACTATGGCTACACCTTC. Residues: CASSLSVSGDYGYTF.

This clone was counted a few times. The chain carries TRBV9 and TRBJ1-3, with D unclear. Germline V gene sequence: CDR1 SGDLS, CDR2 YYNGEE. The CDR3 consists of 16 residues. Trimming stripped 3 bases from V and 0 bases from J, with 13 bases between. The CDR3 loop reads CASSAGGRGSGNTIYF. CDR3 sequence (DNA): TGTGCCAGCAGCGCCGGAGGACGGGGCTCTGGAAACACCATATATTTT. The full variable domain, its missing parts supplied by reference TRBV9 and TRBJ1-3, is DSGVTQTPKHLITATGQRVTLRCSPRSGDLSVYWYQQSLDQGLQFLIQYYNGEERAKGNILERFSAQQFPDLHSELNLSSLELGDSALYFCASSAGGRGSGNTIYFGEGSWLTVV.